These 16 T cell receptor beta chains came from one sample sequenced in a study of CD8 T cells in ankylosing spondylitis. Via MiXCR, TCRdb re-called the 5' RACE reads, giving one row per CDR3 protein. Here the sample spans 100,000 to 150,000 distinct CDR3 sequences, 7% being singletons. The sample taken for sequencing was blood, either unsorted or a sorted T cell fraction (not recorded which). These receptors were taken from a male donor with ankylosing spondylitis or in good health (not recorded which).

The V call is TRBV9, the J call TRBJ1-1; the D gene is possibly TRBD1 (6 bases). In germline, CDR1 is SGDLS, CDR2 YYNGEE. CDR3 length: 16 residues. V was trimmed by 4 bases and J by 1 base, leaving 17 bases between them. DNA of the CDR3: TGTGCCAGCAGCCCCTGGGGGGGGCGCGGGAACACTGAAGCTTTCTTT. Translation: CASSPWGGRGNTEAFF.

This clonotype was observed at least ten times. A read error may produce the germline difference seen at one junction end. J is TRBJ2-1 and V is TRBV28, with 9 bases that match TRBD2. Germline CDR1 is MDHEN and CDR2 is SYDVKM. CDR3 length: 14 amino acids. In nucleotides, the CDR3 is TGTGCCAGCACCATGACCCCCCTAGCGGGGTCCACCGTCTTC. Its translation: CASTMTPLAGSTVF.

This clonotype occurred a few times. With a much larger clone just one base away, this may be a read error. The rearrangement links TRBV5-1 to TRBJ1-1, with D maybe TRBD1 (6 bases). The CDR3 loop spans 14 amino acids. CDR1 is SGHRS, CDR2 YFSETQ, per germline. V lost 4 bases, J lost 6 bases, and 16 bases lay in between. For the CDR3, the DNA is TGCGCCAGCAGCCGCCGTGGGGGCAAGGCTGAAGCTTTCTTT. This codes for CASSRRGGKAEAFF. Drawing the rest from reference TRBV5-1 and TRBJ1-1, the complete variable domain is KAGVTQTPRYLIKTRGQQVTLSCSPISGHRSVSWYQQTPGQGLQFLFEYFSETQRNKGNFPGRFSGRQFSNSRSEMNVSTLELGDSALYLCASSRRGGKAEAFFGQGTRLTVV.

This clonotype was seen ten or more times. CDR3: CATSRDRGREGTEAFF. CDR3 coding DNA: TGTGCCACCAGCAGAGATAGGGGCAGGGAAGGTACTGAAGCTTTCTTT. This chain connects TRBV15 to TRBJ1-1, with D possibly being TRBD1 (5 bases). The length of the CDR3 is 16 residues. Germline CDR1 reads LNHNV; CDR2 reads YYDKDF (reference sequence). Trimming left V 0 bases short and J 5 bases short, with 16 bases between. Variable domain in full (rest from reference TRBV15 and TRBJ1-1): DAMVIQNPRYQVTQFGKPVTLSCSQTLNHNVMYWYQQKSSQAPKLLFHYYDKDFNNEADTPDNFQSRRPNTSFCFLDIRSPGLGDTAMYLCATSRDRGREGTEAFFGQGTRLTVV.

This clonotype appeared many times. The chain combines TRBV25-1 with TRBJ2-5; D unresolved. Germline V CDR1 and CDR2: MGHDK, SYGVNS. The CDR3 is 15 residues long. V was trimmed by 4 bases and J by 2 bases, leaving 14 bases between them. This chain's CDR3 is CASSGLSMRQETQYF. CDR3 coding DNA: TGTGCCAGCAGTGGACTGTCGATGAGACAAGAGACCCAGTACTTC.

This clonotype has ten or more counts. This CDR3 is CASSAGEPYNEQFF. The CDR3 DNA follows: TGTGCCAGCAGTGCAGGGGAGCCCTACAATGAGCAGTTCTTC. The genes are TRBV2 and TRBJ2-1; D perhaps matches TRBD1 (6 bases). Germline CDR1 SNHLY, CDR2 FYNNEI. V was shortened by 4 bases and J by 2 bases, with 9 bases between the two germline ends. The CDR3 runs to 14 residues.

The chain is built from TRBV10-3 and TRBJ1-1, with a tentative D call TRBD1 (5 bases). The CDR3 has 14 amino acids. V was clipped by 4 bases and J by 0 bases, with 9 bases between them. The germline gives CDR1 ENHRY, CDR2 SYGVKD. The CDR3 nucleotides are TGTGCCATCAGTGGAGAGGGGCTGAACACTGAAGCTTTCTTT. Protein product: CAISGEGLNTEAFF.

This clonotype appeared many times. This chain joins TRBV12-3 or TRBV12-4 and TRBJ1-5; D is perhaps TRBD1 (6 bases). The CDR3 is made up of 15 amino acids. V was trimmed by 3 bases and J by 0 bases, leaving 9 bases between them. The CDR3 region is CASSFQGGSNQPQHF. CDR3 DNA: TGTGCCAGCAGTTTTCAAGGGGGTAGCAATCAGCCCCAGCATTTT.

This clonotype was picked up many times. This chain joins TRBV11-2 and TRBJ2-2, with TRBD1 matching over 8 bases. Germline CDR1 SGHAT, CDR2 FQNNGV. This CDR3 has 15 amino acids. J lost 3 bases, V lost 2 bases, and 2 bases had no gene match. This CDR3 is CASSLQGAYTGELFF. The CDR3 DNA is TGTGCCAGCAGCTTACAGGGGGCATACACCGGGGAGCTGTTTTTT.

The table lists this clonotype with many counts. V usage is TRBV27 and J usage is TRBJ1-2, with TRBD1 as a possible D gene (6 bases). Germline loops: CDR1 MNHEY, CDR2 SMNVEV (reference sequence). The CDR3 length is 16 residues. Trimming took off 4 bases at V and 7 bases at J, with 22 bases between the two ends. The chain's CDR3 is CASSSFYRENLGGYTF. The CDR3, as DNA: TGTGCCAGCAGTTCGTTCTACAGGGAAAATCTGGGTGGCTACACCTTC.

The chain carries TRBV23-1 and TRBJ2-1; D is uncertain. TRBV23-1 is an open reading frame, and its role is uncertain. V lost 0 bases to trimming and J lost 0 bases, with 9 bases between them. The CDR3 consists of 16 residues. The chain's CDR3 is CASSQSRRISYNEQFF. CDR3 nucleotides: TGCGCCAGCAGTCAATCCCGGCGGATCTCCTACAATGAGCAGTTCTTC.

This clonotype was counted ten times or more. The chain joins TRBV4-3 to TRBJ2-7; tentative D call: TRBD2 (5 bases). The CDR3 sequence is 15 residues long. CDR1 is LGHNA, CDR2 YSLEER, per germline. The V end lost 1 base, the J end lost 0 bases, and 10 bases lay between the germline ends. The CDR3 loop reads CASSQGAAVSYEQYF. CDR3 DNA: TGCGCCAGCAGCCAAGGAGCGGCCGTCTCCTACGAGCAGTACTTC.

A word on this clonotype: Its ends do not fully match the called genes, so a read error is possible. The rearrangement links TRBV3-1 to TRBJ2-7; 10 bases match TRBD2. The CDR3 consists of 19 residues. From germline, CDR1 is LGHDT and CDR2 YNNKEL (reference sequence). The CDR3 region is CACSQEGHPGLAQSYEQYF. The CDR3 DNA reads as TGTGCCTGCAGCCAAGAGGGACACCCGGGACTAGCGCAATCCTACGAGCAGTACTTC.

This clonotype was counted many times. This CDR3 reads CASSVEQAYEQYF. The CDR3 bases are TGCGCCAGCAGCGTTGAACAAGCCTACGAGCAGTACTTC. The chain couples TRBV5-1 to TRBJ2-7; D gene unclear. The germline V gene has CDR1 SGHRS and CDR2 YFSETQ. The CDR3 spans 13 residues. Trimming stripped 4 bases from V and 2 bases from J, with 10 bases between.

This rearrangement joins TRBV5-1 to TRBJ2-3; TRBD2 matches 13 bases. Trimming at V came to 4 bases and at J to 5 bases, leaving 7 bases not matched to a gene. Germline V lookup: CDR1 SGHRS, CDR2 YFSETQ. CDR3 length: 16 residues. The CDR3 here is CASSPGLAGEIDTQYF. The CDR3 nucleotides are TGCGCCAGCAGCCCCGGACTAGCGGGAGAGATAGATACGCAGTATTTT.

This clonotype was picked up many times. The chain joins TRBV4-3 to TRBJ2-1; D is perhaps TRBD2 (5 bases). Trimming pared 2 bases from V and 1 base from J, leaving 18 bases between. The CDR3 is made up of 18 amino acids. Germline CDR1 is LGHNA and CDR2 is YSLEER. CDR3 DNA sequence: TGCGCCAGCAGCCAACTTAAGGCTAGCCTGTTTTCCTACAATGAGCAGTTCTTC. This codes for CASSQLKASLFSYNEQFF.